The 2 T cell receptor beta chains given below trace back to one sample, sequenced in a study of blood T cell repertoires in COVID-19. Clones were read by immunoSEQ multiplex PCR, and TCRdb kept only the in-frame ones, dropping some. The table records about 160,000 clones, 92% of them present only once. Input material: peripheral blood. The receptors shown here come from a man aged 25-40 years with COVID-19, enrolled during active disease.

The CDR3 nucleotides are TGTGCCAGCAGCCAGGAGGGGTTAGAGGGGGCTGAGCAGTTCTTC. This codes for CASSQEGLEGAEQFF. V and J are TRBV3-1 (or the pseudogene TRBV3-2) and TRBJ2-1, with D possibly TRBD1 on 7 matching bases. With 3 bases removed from V and 9 bases from J, the gap between germline ends came to 18 bases. Germline loops: CDR1 LGHDT, CDR2 YNNKEL (reference sequence). The CDR3 is made up of 15 amino acids.

The V gene is TRBV7-3, the J gene TRBJ2-5, with 9 bases that match TRBD1. In germline, CDR1 is SGHTA, CDR2 FQGTGA. The CDR3 spans 15 residues. Trimming removed 1 base from V and 4 bases from J; junction bases left unmatched: 4. The CDR3 is CASSLRTGVSETQYF. The CDR3 DNA reads TGTGCCAGCAGCTTAAGGACAGGGGTTTCAGAGACCCAGTACTTC.